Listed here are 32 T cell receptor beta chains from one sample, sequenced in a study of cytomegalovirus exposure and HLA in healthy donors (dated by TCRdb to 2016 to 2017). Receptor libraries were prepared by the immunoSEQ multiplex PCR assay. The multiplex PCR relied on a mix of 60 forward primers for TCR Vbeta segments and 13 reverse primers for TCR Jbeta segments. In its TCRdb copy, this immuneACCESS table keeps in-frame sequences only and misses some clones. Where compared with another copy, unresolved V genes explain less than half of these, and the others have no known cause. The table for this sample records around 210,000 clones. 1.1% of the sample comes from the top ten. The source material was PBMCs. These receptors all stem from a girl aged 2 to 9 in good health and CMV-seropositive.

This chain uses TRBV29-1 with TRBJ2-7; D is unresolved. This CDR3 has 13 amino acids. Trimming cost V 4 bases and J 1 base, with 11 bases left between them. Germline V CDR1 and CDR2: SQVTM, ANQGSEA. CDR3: CSVVSKPSYEQYF. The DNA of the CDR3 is TGCAGCGTTGTTTCTAAACCTTCCTACGAGCAGTACTTC.

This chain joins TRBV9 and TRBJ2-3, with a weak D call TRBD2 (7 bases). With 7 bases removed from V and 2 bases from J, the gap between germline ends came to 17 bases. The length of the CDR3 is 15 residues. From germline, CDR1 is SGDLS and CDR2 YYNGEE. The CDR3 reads CASSRGGIHTDTQYF. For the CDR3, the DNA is TGTGCCAGCTCTAGGGGGGGGATCCACACAGATACGCAGTATTTT. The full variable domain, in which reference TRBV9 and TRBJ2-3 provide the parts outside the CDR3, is DSGVTQTPKHLITATGQRVTLRCSPRSGDLSVYWYQQSLDQGLQFLIQYYNGEERAKGNILERFSAQQFPDLHSELNLSSLELGDSALYFCASSRGGIHTDTQYFGPGTRLTVL.

The CDR3 nucleotides read TGCAGCGTCTTAGGTAGCCAAACCACAGATACGCAGTATTTT. Its translation is CSVLGSQTTDTQYF. The chain couples TRBV29-1 to TRBJ2-3; D not certain. Germline lookup yields CDR1 SQVTM and CDR2 ANQGSEA. The CDR3 is made up of 14 amino acids. V lost 6 bases to trimming and J lost 2 bases, with 15 bases between them.

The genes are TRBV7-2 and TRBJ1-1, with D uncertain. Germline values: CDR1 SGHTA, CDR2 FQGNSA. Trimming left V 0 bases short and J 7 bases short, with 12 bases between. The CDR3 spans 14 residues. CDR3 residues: CASSLAQRAYEAFF. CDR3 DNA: TGTGCCAGCAGCTTAGCGCAGAGGGCCTATGAAGCTTTCTTT.

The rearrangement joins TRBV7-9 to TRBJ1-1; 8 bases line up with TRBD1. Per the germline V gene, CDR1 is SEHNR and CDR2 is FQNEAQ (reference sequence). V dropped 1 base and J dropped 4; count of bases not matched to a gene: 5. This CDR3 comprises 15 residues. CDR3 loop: CASSLGRGLGTEAFF. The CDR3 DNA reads TGTGCCAGCAGCTTAGGCAGGGGGCTGGGCACTGAAGCTTTCTTT.

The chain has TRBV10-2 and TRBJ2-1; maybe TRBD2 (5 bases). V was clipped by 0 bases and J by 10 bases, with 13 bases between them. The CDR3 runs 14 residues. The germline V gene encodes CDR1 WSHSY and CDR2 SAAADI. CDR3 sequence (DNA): TGCGCCAGCAGTGAGTCGGGAAACCTAGCCGAGCAGTTCTTC. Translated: CASSESGNLAEQFF.

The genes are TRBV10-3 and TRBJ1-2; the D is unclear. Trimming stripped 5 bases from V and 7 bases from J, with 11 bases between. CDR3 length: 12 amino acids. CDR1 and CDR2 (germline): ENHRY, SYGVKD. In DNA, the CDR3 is TGTGCCATCAGTCGGACTGGCTCTGGCTACACCTTC. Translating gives CAISRTGSGYTF.

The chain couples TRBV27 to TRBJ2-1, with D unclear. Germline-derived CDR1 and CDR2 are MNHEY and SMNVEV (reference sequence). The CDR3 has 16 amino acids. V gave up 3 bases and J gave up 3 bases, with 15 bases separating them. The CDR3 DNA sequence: TGTGCCAGCAGTTTTTGGGCGAACAAATACTACAATGAGCAGTTCTTC. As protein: CASSFWANKYYNEQFF.

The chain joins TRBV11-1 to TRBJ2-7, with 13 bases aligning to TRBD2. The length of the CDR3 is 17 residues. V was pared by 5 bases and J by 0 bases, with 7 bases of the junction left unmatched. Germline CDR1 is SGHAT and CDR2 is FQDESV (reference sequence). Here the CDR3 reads CASSRGLAGEGSYEQYF. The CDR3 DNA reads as TGTGCCAGCAGCAGAGGACTAGCGGGAGAAGGCTCCTACGAGCAGTACTTC.

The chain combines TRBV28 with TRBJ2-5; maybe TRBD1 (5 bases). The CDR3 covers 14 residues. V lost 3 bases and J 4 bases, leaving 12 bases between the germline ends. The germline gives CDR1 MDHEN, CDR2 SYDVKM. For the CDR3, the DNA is TGTGCCAGCAGTTTGGGTACAGGACGAGAGACCCAGTACTTC. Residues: CASSLGTGRETQYF.

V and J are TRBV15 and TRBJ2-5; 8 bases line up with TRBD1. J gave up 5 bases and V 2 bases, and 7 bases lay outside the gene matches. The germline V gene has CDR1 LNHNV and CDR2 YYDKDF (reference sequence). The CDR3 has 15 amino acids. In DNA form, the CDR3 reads TGTGCCACCAGCAGAAGCACAGGGGGTGGGGAGACCCAGTACTTC. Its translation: CATSRSTGGGETQYF.

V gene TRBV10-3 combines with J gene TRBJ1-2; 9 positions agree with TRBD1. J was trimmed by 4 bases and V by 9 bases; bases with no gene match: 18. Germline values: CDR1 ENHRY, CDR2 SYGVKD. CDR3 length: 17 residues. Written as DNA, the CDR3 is TGTGCCATAGCTCATCACTTGGGACAGGGAGGTCGCTATGGCTACACCTTC. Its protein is CAIAHHLGQGGRYGYTF.

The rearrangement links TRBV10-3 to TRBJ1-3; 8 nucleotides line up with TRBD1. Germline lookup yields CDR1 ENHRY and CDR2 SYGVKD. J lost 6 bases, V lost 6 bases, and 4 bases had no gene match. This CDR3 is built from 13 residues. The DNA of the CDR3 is TGTGCCATCAGGACGGACAGGGCAAACACCATATATTTT. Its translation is CAIRTDRANTIYF.

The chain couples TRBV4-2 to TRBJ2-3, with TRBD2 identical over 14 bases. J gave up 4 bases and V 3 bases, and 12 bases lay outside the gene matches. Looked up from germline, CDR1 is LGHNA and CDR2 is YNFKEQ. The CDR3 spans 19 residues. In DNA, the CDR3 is TGTGCCAGCAGCCAGCCCCCCGGGACTAGCGGGAGCGGCGCAGATACGCAGTATTTT. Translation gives CASSQPPGTSGSGADTQYF.

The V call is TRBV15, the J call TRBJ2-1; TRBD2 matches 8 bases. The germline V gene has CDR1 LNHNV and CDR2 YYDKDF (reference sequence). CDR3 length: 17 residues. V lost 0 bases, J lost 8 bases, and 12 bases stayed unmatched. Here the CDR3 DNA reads TGTGCCACCAGCAGAGATTGGGGGACTAGGAATATGGATGAGCAGTTCTTC. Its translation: CATSRDWGTRNMDEQFF.

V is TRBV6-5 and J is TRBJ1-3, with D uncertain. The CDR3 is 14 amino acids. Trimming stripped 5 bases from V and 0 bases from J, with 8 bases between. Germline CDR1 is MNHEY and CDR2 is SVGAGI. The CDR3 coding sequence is TGTGCCAGCAGTCTGAGCTCCTCTGGAAACACCATATATTTT. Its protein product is CASSLSSSGNTIYF.

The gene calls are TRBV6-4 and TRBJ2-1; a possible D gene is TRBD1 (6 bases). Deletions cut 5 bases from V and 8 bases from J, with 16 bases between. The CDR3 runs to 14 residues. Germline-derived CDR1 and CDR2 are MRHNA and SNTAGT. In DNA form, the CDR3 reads TGTGCCAGCAGTTTGGGGGCACCCCCCGATGAGCAGTTCTTC. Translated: CASSLGAPPDEQFF.

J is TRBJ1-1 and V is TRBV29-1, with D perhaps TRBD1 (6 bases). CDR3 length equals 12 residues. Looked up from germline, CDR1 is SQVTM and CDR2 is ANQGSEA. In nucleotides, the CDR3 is TGCAGTTGTCCGGGGGGGCGGACTGAAGCTTTCTTT. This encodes CSCPGGRTEAFF.

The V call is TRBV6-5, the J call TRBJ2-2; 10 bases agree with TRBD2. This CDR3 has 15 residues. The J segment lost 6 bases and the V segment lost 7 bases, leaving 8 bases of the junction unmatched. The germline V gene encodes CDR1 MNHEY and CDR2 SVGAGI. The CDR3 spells CASNPTSGRAGELFF. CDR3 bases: TGTGCCAGCAATCCCACCAGCGGGAGGGCCGGGGAGCTGTTTTTT.

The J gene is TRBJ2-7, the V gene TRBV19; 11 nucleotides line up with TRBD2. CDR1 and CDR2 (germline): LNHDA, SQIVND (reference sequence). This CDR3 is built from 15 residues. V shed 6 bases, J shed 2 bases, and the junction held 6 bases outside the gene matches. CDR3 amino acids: CASSHGLAGTYEQYF. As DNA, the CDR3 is TGTGCCAGTAGCCATGGACTAGCGGGTACCTACGAGCAGTACTTC.

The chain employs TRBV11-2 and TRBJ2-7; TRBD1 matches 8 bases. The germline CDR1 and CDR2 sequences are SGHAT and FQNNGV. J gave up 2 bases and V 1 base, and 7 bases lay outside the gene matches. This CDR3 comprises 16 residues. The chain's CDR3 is CASSLGRTGSAYEQYF. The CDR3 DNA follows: TGTGCCAGCAGCTTAGGGCGGACAGGGAGCGCCTACGAGCAGTACTTC.

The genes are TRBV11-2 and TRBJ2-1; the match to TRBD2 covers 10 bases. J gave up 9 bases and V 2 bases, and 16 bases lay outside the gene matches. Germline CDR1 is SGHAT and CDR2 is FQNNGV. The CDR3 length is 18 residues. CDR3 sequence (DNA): TGTGCCAGCAGCTTACGGCTAGCGGGAGACGGGGGGTTTACTGAGCAGTTCTTC. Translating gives CASSLRLAGDGGFTEQFF.

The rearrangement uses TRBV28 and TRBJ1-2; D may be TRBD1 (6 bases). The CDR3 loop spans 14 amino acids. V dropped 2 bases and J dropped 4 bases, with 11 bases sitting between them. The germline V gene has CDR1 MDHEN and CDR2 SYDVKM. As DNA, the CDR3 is TGTGCCAGCAGTTTAACAGGGACGACCTATGGCTACACCTTC. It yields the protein CASSLTGTTYGYTF.

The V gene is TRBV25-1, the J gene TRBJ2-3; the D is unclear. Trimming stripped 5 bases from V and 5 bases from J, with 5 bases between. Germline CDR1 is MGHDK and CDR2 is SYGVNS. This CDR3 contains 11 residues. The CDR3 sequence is CASSSRDTQYF. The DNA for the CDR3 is TGTGCCAGCAGTTCTAGAGATACGCAGTATTTT. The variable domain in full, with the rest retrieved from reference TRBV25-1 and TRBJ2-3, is EADIYQTPRYLVIGTGKKITLECSQTMGHDKMYWYQQDPGMELHLIHYSYGVNSTEKGDLSSESTVSRIRTEHFPLTLESARPSHTSQYLCASSSRDTQYFGPGTRLTVL.

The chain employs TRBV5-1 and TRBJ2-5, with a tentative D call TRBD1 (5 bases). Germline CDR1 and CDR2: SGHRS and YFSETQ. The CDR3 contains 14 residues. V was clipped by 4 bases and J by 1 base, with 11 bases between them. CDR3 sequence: CASSIRQPQETQYF. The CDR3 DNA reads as TGCGCCAGCAGCATCCGACAGCCCCAAGAGACCCAGTACTTC.

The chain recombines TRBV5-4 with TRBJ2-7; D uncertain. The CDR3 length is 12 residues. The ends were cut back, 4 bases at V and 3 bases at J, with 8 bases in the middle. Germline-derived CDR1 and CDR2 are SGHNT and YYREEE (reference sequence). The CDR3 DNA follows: TGTGCCAGCAGCCTCGAGCGCTACGAGCAGTACTTC. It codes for CASSLERYEQYF.

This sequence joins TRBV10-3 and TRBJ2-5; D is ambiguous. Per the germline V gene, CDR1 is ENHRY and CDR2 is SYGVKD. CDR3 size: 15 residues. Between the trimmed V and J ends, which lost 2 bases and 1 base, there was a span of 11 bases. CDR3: CAISEAVGVQETQYF. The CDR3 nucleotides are TGTGCCATCAGTGAGGCGGTCGGAGTCCAAGAGACCCAGTACTTC.

CDR3 residues: CASSLVSLASSYEQYF. CDR3 nucleotide sequence: TGTGCCAGCAGCTTAGTATCGCTAGCGAGCTCCTACGAGCAGTACTTC. This sequence joins TRBV7-8 and TRBJ2-7, with D possibly being TRBD2 (6 bases). Per the germline V gene, CDR1 is SGHVS and CDR2 is FQNEAQ. The CDR3 is 16 amino acids. V dropped 1 base and J dropped 0 bases, with 13 bases sitting between them.

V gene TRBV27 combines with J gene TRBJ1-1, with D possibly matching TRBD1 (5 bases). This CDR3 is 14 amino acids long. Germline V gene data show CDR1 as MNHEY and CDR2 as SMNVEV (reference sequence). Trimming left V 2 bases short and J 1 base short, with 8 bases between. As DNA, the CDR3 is TGTGCCAGCAGTTTACTTCAGGGGAACACTGAAGCTTTCTTT. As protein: CASSLLQGNTEAFF.

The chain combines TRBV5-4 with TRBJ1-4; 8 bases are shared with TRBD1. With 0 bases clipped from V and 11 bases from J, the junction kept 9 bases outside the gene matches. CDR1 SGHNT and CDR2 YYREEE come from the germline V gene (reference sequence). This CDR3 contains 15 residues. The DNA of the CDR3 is TGTGCCAGCAGCTTGGCTGACAGGGGCGATGCCAAACTGTTTTTT. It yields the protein CASSLADRGDAKLFF. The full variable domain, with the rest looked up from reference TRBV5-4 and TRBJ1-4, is ETGVTQSPTHLIKTRGQQVTLRCSSQSGHNTVSWYQQALGQGPQFIFQYYREEENGRGNFPPRFSGLQFPNYSSELNVNALELDDSALYLCASSLADRGDAKLFFGSGTQLSVL.

The CDR3 nucleotides are TGCGCCAGCCGCCCCGCAGGCCCCAATGAAAAACTGTTTTTT. It yields the protein CASRPAGPNEKLFF. The rearrangement joins TRBV5-1 to TRBJ1-4; no clear D. CDR3 length equals 14 residues. Germline CDR1 reads SGHRS; CDR2 reads YFSETQ. V shed 7 bases and J shed 5 bases, with 15 bases lying between them.

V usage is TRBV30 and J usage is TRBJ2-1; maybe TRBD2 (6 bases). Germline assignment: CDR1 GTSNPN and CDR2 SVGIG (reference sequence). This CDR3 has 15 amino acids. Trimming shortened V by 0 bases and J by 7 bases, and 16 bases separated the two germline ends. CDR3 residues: CAWSVRGSGWNEQFF. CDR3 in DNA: TGTGCCTGGAGTGTAAGAGGGAGCGGGTGGAATGAGCAGTTCTTC.